This TCR beta chain appears in the sequencing data of a study of vaccination and CD4 T cells after COVID-19. Overall study context: As control conditions, cultures were given either a CEFX pool serving as positive control, an HIV-1 Nef pool, or no peptide at all. Study conclusions and caveats: Spike mono-reactivity marked 304 of 307 vaccine-specific clones in convalescent patients.

CDR3 length: 14 amino acids. Looked up from germline, CDR1 is MNHNS and CDR2 is SASEGT. The J segment lost 0 bases and the V segment lost 6 bases, leaving 5 bases of the junction unmatched. An Oncomine TCR Beta short-read assay was used to sequence the DNA from cultured CD4+ T cells. TCRdb used MiXCR to reprocess the PCR reads, holding one entry per CDR3 protein. The table lists roughly 28,000 distinct CDR3 sequences, approximately 62% of them singletons. Comments on this clonotype: As yet, its antigen is unknown.

As to treatment: roughly 11-day PBMC culture with coronavirus spike peptide pools or control peptides (ViraFEST assay). The chain combines TRBV6-1 with TRBJ2-7, with 7 bases identical to TRBD1. The sequenced sample was CD4+ T cells from blood, cultured in vitro, obtained after SARS-CoV-2 vaccination. The TCR was taken from a human donor who received a COVID-19 vaccine. This CDR3 is CASRARDSSYEQYF. CDR3 nucleotides: TGTGCCAGCAGGGCCCGGGACAGCTCCTACGAGCAGTACTTC.